This T cell receptor (beta chain) emerged from a study of blood T cell repertoires in COVID-19. About the study: Sources were T cells, B-cell-depleted T cells, or PBMCs; the material itself was cDNA or gDNA.

Method: immunoSEQ multiplex PCR; TCRdb's copy keeps in-frame clones and lacks some. This repertoire shows nearly 200,000 clones, under 90% found once; its top ten account for less than 20%. Deletions cut 3 bases from V and 4 bases from J, with 22 bases between. Germline CDR1 and CDR2: SGHVS and FQNEAQ. The length of the CDR3 is 18 residues. This clonotype was obtained from a human donor in a cohort sampled during active COVID-19. The genes are TRBV7-8 and TRBJ2-1, with D possibly being TRBD1 (7 bases). Sequencing was carried out using peripheral blood. CDR3: CASSLGFGRRGLYNEQFF. The CDR3 nucleotides read TGTGCCAGCAGCTTGGGTTTCGGTAGGAGGGGGCTGTACAATGAGCAGTTCTTC.